The 10 T cell receptor beta chains reported below all come from one sample, sequenced in a study of T-cell reconstitution after alpha-beta-depleted transplantation in children. Unique molecular identifiers were incorporated when the TCRbeta library was constructed. A single record per CDR3 protein comes from TCRdb applying MiXCR to the PCR reads. The sample holds more than 200,000 distinct CDR3 sequences, roughly a sixth seen once. The input for sequencing was PBMCs, mostly from graft donor cells, taken 360 days after TCRalphabeta/CD19-depleted stem cell transplant. The source of these receptors is a male patient aged 2-10 years who had a stem cell transplant for acute lymphoblastic leukemia, so the T cells may come from the graft donor.

This clonotype was seen only a few times. The chain carries TRBV9 and TRBJ2-3; possibly TRBD2 for D (5 bases). V lost 0 bases and J 2 bases, leaving 13 bases between the germline ends. Germline lookup yields CDR1 SGDLS and CDR2 YYNGEE. The CDR3 covers 16 residues. The CDR3 DNA reads TGTGCCAGCAGCGTAGGTGTTACGGGATTCACAGATACGCAGTATTTT. Its translation is CASSVGVTGFTDTQYF.

This clonotype was observed a few times. The chain uses TRBV12-3 or TRBV12-4 and TRBJ2-2, with 15 bases matching TRBD2. J gave up 5 bases and V 5 bases, and 6 bases lay outside the gene matches. CDR3 length equals 17 residues. The CDR3 loop is CASSLGLAGGVTGELFF. The CDR3 DNA sequence: TGTGCCAGCAGTCTCGGACTAGCGGGGGGGGTAACCGGGGAGCTGTTTTTT.

Only a few counts were recorded for this clonotype. The J gene is TRBJ2-5, the V gene TRBV5-1; no clear D gene. V lost 4 bases to trimming and J lost 1 base, with 8 bases between them. Germline assignment: CDR1 SGHRS and CDR2 YFSETQ. The CDR3 spans 13 residues. The DNA for the CDR3 is TGCGCCAGCAGCCAAATCCCCCAAGAGACCCAGTACTTC. Translating gives CASSQIPQETQYF. Full variable domain (rest looked up from reference TRBV5-1 and TRBJ2-5): KAGVTQTPRYLIKTRGQQVTLSCSPISGHRSVSWYQQTPGQGLQFLFEYFSETQRNKGNFPGRFSGRQFSNSRSEMNVSTLELGDSALYLCASSQIPQETQYFGPGTRLLVL.

The gene calls are TRBV11-2 and TRBJ1-3; no reliable D call. The V gene lost 2 bases and the J gene lost 2 bases, with 13 bases spanning the gap. Germline CDR1 reads SGHAT; CDR2 reads FQNNGV. The CDR3 has 16 amino acids. The CDR3 nucleotides are TGTGCCAGCAGCTTACGCCTGGGGTCACCTGGAAACACCATATATTTT. Its protein product is CASSLRLGSPGNTIYF.

This clonotype appeared a few times. The chain links TRBV7-8 to TRBJ2-1; 7 positions match TRBD1. The CDR3 length is 16 residues. Germline V CDR1 and CDR2: SGHVS, FQNEAQ. Trimming at V came to 4 bases and at J to 9 bases, leaving 15 bases not matched to a gene. This CDR3 is CASSSPPTGVEAEQFF. CDR3 nucleotides: TGTGCCAGCAGCTCACCTCCTACAGGGGTTGAGGCTGAGCAGTTCTTC.

The chain couples TRBV29-1 to TRBJ1-2, with D possibly matching TRBD1 (5 bases). Between the trimmed V and J ends, which lost 5 bases and 0 bases, there was a span of 10 bases. This CDR3 contains 13 residues. The germline V gene encodes CDR1 SQVTM and CDR2 ANQGSEA. CDR3 bases: TGCAGCGTTAGCCAGGGTGCTAACTATGGCTACACCTTC. The encoded protein is CSVSQGANYGYTF. Full variable domain (remainder filled in from reference TRBV29-1 and TRBJ1-2): SAVISQKPSRDICQRGTSLTIQCQVDSQVTMMFWYRQQPGQSLTLIATANQGSEATYESGFVIDKFPISRPNLTFSTLTVSNMSPEDSSIYLCSVSQGANYGYTFGSGTRLTVV.

This clonotype has only a few counts. This chain joins TRBV6-1 and TRBJ2-7; D is possibly TRBD1 or TRBD2 (7 bases each). The CDR3 length is 15 residues. Trimming took 8 bases from V and 6 from J, leaving 23 bases between them. Germline V gives CDR1 MNHNS, CDR2 SASEGT. The CDR3 coding sequence is TGTGCCAGCGTACGGGGGACTACAGGGGCTGGCGAGCAGTACTTC. Translating gives CASVRGTTGAGEQYF.

This rearrangement joins TRBV6-5 to TRBJ2-6; D remains unclear. This CDR3 comprises 17 residues. Deletions cut 3 bases from V and 1 base from J, with 13 bases between. Germline CDR1 MNHEY, CDR2 SVGAGI. CDR3 protein: CASSYVGSSSGANVLTF. CDR3 nucleotide sequence: TGTGCCAGCAGTTATGTGGGTTCCTCGTCTGGGGCCAACGTCCTGACTTTC.

This clonotype was observed a handful of times. This chain uses TRBV12-3 or TRBV12-4 with TRBJ2-5, with D maybe TRBD1 (6 bases). The length of the CDR3 is 14 residues. The V end was cut by 3 bases, the J end by 0 bases, with 8 bases between. The CDR3 DNA reads TGTGCCAGCAGTTTTCGACAGGACCAAGAGACCCAGTACTTC. Translated: CASSFRQDQETQYF.

This clonotype has a handful of counts. The chain joins TRBV5-1 to TRBJ2-5; possible D gene TRBD2, 5 bases. Trimming removed 0 bases at V and 7 bases at J, with 19 bases between. CDR1 is SGHRS and CDR2 is YFSETQ in the germline V gene. This CDR3 comprises 16 residues. DNA of the CDR3: TGCGCCAGCAGCTTGGGGCGGTTAGCGCCTCATGCGACCCAGTACTTC. This translates into CASSLGRLAPHATQYF.